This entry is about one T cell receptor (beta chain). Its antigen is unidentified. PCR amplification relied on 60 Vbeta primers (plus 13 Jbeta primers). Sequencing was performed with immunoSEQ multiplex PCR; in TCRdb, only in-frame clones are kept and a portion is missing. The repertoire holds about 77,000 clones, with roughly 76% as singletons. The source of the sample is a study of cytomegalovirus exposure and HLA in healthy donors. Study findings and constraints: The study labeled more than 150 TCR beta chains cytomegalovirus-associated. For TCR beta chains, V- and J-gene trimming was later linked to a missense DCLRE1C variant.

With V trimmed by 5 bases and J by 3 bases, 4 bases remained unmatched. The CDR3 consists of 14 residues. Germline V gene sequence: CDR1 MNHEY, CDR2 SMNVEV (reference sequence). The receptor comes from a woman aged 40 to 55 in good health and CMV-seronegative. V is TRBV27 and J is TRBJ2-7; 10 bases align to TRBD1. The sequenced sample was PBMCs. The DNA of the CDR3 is TGTGCCAGCAGTCGACAGGGGGCTGACTACGAGCAGTACTTC. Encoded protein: CASSRQGADYEQYF.